The following is a T cell receptor beta chain sequence with its context. It has no known antigen specificity. Base qualities were left out, and no much larger clone turns up one base away. The sample is drawn from a study of cytomegalovirus exposure and HLA in healthy donors (dated by TCRdb to 2015 to 2018). A note on the overall study: An earlier analysis of approximately 550 of the donors reported roughly 270 Gb of sequence data and around 110 million unique TCR beta sequences from about 200 million T cells. Roughly 300 gigabases of sequencing data and tens of millions of unique TCR sequences were included in an early release covering under 650 HLA-typed donors. Of the 350 to 400 genotyped donors, roughly 85% fell in the genetic ancestry cluster associated with self-reported Caucasian donors. The study aimed to test whether signatures of past pathogen exposure could be identified by cataloging public T cell receptors. The study profiled the T cell repertoires of fewer than 850 subjects by immunosequencing and related them to cytomegalovirus serostatus. Besides the first cohort of under 700 subjects, a separate validation cohort made up of around 120 different subjects was used. High-throughput TCR immunosequencing, statistical association of individual TCRs with disease status, and machine learning were combined to predict cytomegalovirus infection status. In a later analysis, previously published TCR beta repertoires from fewer than 750 donors were re-analyzed and high-resolution HLA genotyping was added so that TCR occurrence patterns could be studied. The later analysis used no new phenotypic data to find candidate immune exposures, relying instead on TCR beta sequences and their occurrence across donors. An earlier analysis of around 540 of the donors applied high-throughput TCR beta sequencing to assess whether each TCR beta V gene segment acted as functional or pseudogenic. Donor age, sex, ethnicity and CMV serostatus were compiled alongside the repertoire data. Genome-wide SNP genotypes for about 55% of the 666 donors were used in a later genetic analysis, which treated that subset as a discovery cohort. Every discovery cohort repertoire had been produced on one sequencing platform. HLA typing included class I and class II loci at four-digit resolution. The number of typed donors differed by locus: roughly 629-630 for A, B, C, DRB1 and DQB1; approximately 540 for DQA1; 606 for DPA1; and about 470 for DPB1. A few DR-DQ haplotypes were treated as single units for association and clustering because of strong linkage in the cohort. Among 398 genotyped donors of the cohort, an average of about 240,000 unique TCR beta nucleotide sequences were sequenced per donor, roughly a sixth of them non-productive.

The study at large found these results: When HLA alleles, especially DR and DQ, strongly co-occurred, TCR associations were difficult to assign to individual alleles. In a later genetic analysis, fewer N-insertions in productive TCRs were reported among donors in an Asian-associated ancestry cluster than the roughly 700-donor mean. Because HLA typing was missing for some donors at each locus, association tests included only the typed subset. Linkage disequilibrium might explain the correlated functional status among segregating V segments, but an unknown experimental factor could not be excluded. In vitro tests confirmed that a few of the cytomegalovirus-associated TCR beta chains recognize cytomegalovirus antigens. A further reported finding was that TCR beta sequences accurately predicted the HLA-A and HLA-B alleles for most subjects in the first cohort. In a later analysis, HLA-associated TCR beta chains were found to be more clonally expanded and to have lower generation probabilities than equally common non-associated chains. An earlier analysis of some 590 of the donors showed that most TCR beta V segments appeared in productive rearrangements either about 87% or about 30% of the time, which broadly matched IMGT annotations. The authors suggested that the approach could potentially be extended to other disease states and immunological phenotypes. The sequencing pipeline was judged likely to have produced a cluster of highly shared sequence variants as a technical artifact. Some IMGT-functional V segments, including TRBV6-2 and TRBV6-3, could not be distinguished by the 87-base-pair reads and were therefore excluded. The only immune exposure information available for the cohort was CMV serostatus. Sequencing depth was assumed to be roughly uniform across donors in the presence/absence analyses, though that assumption may not hold. The earlier analysis of approximately 560 of the donors excluded some 16 rarely observed V segments, including chromosome 9 orphons, because counts were too low. Only TCR beta chains were sequenced in this cohort, and the absence of alpha or paired-chain data limited detectable features. A later analysis associated some 17,000 TCR beta sequences with specific HLA alleles at a false discovery rate of 0.05. V-gene and J-gene trimming of TCR beta chains was associated with a missense DCLRE1C variant in a later genetic analysis, and the association was replicated in an independent cohort. The study gave a list of 150 to 200 TCR beta chains associated with cytomegalovirus. Most CMV-associated TCR beta chains appeared to be HLA-restricted in a later analysis, and the HLA associations seemed to be driven largely by CMV exposure. Most TCR sequences were observed very rarely across donors, whereas some public TCRs were present in many individuals. In a later analysis, TCR association rates were found to vary across HLA loci, with the most associated TCRs seen for DRB1 alleles and the fewest for HLA-C alleles. In a later analysis, several top co-occurrence clusters were reported to appear linked to parvovirus B19, influenza, CMV and Epstein-Barr virus. The classifier was reported to diagnose cytomegalovirus status with high specificity and sensitivity in both the original and validation cohorts.

The cohort was made up of roughly 670 healthy bone marrow donors. Cohort members were all nominally healthy when sampled, although unrecorded immune exposures were likely present. The donor tested CMV seronegative and was one of the 352 seronegative cohort members. Every donor gave a peripheral blood sample, and the peripheral blood mononuclear cells from that sample were used for TCR beta sequencing. The Qiagen DNeasy Blood Extraction Kit was used to extract genomic DNA from the blood cell samples. V lost 4 bases and J lost 4 bases; the stretch between them is 14 bases long. Inclusive of the bounding cysteine and phenylalanine, the CDR3 is 14 residues long. The DNA shown is the 42-base CDR3, in frame from base 1. The germline V gene (reference sequence) supplies CDR1 SGHNT and CDR2 YYREEE. The library came from the immunoSEQ multiplex PCR assay. For the multiplex PCR, a mixture combining 60 forward primers for TCR Vbeta segments and 13 reverse primers for TCR Jbeta segments was used. The CDR3 region of rearranged TCR beta genes was amplified from genomic DNA by a multiplex PCR assay. The Illumina HiSeq System was used to sequence the amplified TCR beta libraries as 87-base-pair reads. The original pipeline was this. A later analysis tallied 75 million to 95 million unique TCR beta chains across the 666 repertoires, and about 12 million of those chains were shared by two or more donors. To remove PCR and sequencing errors, raw reads were error-corrected and collapsed into unique sequences using a nearest-neighbor algorithm that merged closely related sequences. CDR3 sequences were aligned to IMGT reference sequences to assign V, D and J gene segments. For a sequence to be retained, at least a six-nucleotide match to both a V gene segment and a J gene segment was required. Rearrangements were classified as productive when the CDR3 lacked stop codons and remained in frame with V and J, and all other rearrangements were classified as non-productive. CDR3 was defined according to IMGT convention as the region running from the second conserved V-encoded cysteine to the conserved J-encoded phenylalanine. The earlier analysis of some 600 of the donors excluded sequences that lacked an unambiguous match to a single V gene segment. An earlier analysis of a few hundred of the donors classified V segments as functional when productive rearrangements were above 56.7% and as segregating when the standard deviation between donors was above 5%. A statistical classification framework was built for diagnosing cytomegalovirus status from the catalog of TCR beta chain sequences. A later analysis assigned V and J genes by comparing TCR nucleotide sequences with IMGT/GENE-DB human TR gene sequences. The TCRdist pipeline was used in a later analysis to assign CDR3 sequences and most-parsimonious VDJ recombination scenarios. In a later analysis, each TCR beta chain was defined by its CDR3 amino acid sequence together with its V-gene family, and reads without a unique V-gene family were excluded. In a later analysis, nearly 600 highly shared, low-generation-probability nucleotide sequences were removed to address suspected cross-contamination and a sequencing artifact. In a later analysis, a clonal expansion index was calculated for each public chain from normalized within-repertoire ranks of inferred template counts. In a later analysis, generation probabilities were computed using a VDJ recombination model fitted to out-of-frame rearrangements, and the results were checked against IGoR. In a later analysis, TCR-TCR, TCR-HLA and TCR-CMV co-occurrence was scored with hypergeometric tests, and a repertoire-size bias correction was applied to TCR pairs. To estimate false discovery rates, a later analysis permuted the HLA or CMV assignments 20 times. In a later analysis, co-occurring TCRs were grouped using DBSCAN, with TCRdist sequence similarity added in when clustering inside HLA-allele-positive subsets. Repertoires with fewer than 30,000 or more than 120,000 public chains, plus five repertoires with anomalous nucleotide sharing, were excluded from co-occurrence clustering. TCRdb's version of the immuneACCESS table is confined to in-frame rearrangements and falls short of the full clone set. An unresolved V gene accounts for under half of the shortfall where checked; the remainder is of unknown origin. D and trimming were read from the DNA, whereas the V and J calls and clone size are those reported in that table. The sample data list under 200,000 clones, and around 75% of these were observed just once. The ten largest clones add up to around 4.7% of the sample.

The rearrangement combines TRBV5-4 with TRBJ1-2; no confident D gene assignment can be made. The source material was PBMCs. The receptor was derived from a male donor in good health and CMV-seronegative. The DNA reads TGTGCCAGCAGCGTCGACCGGGTCCTCTATGGCTACACCTTC. This translates into CASSVDRVLYGYTF. Full variable domain (CDR3 extended with the reference TRBV5-4 and TRBJ1-2 proteins): ETGVTQSPTHLIKTRGQQVTLRCSSQSGHNTVSWYQQALGQGPQFIFQYYREEENGRGNFPPRFSGLQFPNYSSELNVNALELDDSALYLCASSVDRVLYGYTFGSGTRLTVV.